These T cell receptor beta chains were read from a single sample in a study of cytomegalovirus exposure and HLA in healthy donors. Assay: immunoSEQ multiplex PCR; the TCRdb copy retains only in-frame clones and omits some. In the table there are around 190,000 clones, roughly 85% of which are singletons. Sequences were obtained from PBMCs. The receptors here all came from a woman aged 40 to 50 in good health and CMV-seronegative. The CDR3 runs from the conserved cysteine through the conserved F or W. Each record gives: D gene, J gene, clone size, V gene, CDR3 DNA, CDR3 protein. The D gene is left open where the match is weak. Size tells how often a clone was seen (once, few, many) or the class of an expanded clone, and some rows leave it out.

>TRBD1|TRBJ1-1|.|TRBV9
TGTGCCAGCAGCAGACAGGGGAACACTGAAGCTTTCTTT
CASSRQGNTEAFF
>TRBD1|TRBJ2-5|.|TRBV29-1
TGCAGCGTGGGGACAGCCGCGCAAGAGACCCAGTACTTC
CSVGTAAQETQYF
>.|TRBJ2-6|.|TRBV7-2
TGTGCCAGCAGCTTAGGCCCGGCAGGGACTGGGGCCAACGTCCTGACTTTC
CASSLGPAGTGANVLTF
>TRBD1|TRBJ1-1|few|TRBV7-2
TGTGCCAGCAGCTCAGACAGGGGAAACACTGAAGCTTTCTTT
CASSSDRGNTEAFF
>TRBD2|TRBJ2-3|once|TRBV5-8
TGTGCCAGCAGCTTGGGGACTAGCGGGGGGTCCGAGGATACGCAGTATTTT
CASSLGTSGGSEDTQYF
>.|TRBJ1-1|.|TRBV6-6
TGTGCCAGCCTAATGTCAGGGCCAATTGAAGCTTTCTTT
CASLMSGPIEAFF
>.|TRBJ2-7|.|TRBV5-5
TGTGCCAGCAGCTTGGTGGTTAGCGGAGGAGGCCCCTACGAGCAGTACTTC
CASSLVVSGGGPYEQYF
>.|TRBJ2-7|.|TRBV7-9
TGTGCCAGCACCGGGGACTTCTACGAGCAGTACTTC
CASTGDFYEQYF
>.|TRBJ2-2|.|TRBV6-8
TGTGCCAGCACTCTTACCGGGACTGGGGGTTACACCGGGGAGCTGTTTTTT
CASTLTGTGGYTGELFF
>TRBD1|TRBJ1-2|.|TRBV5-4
TGTGCCAGCAGCTCAGGACCCGGGACAGGGGACTATGGCTACACCTTC
CASSSGPGTGDYGYTF
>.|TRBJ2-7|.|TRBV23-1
TGCGCCACCAGGAGGCCTACCTACGAGCAGTACTTC
CATRRPTYEQYF
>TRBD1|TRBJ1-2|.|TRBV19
TGTGCCAGTAGTCAGGGACAGCCCCTCTATGGCTACACCTTC
CASSQGQPLYGYTF
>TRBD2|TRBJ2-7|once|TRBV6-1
TGTGCCAGTCACCGCCGCGGGAGTACCTACGAGCAGTACTTC
CASHRRGSTYEQYF
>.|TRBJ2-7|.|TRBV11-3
TGTGCCAGCAGCTTAGCCGGCAGGGGCGAGCAGTACTTC
CASSLAGRGEQYF
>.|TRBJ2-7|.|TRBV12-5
TGTGCTAGTGAGGCGGAGCTGGACTACGAGCAGTACTTC
CASEAELDYEQYF
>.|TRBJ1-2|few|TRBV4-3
TGCGCCAGCAGCCAAGCCGGACCGCGCGGGGACGGCTACACCTTC
CASSQAGPRGDGYTF
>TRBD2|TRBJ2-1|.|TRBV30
TGTGCCTGGAGTGTATTTGGGACTAGCAACAATGAGCAGTTCTTC
CAWSVFGTSNNEQFF
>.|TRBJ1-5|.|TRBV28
TGTGCCAGCAGCCTCGGACTGGACAATCAGCCCCAGCATTTT
CASSLGLDNQPQHF
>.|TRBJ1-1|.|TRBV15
TGTGCCACCAGCAGGGGCCGGAACACTGAAGCTTTCTTT
CATSRGRNTEAFF
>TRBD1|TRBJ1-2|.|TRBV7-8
TGTGCCAGCAGCTTACAGGCAGGGGGCAATAACTATGGCTACACCTTC
CASSLQAGGNNYGYTF
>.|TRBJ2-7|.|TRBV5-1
TGCGCCAGCAGCTCCGGGACACTTAACTCCTACGAGCAGTACTTC
CASSSGTLNSYEQYF
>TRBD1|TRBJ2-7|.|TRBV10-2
TGCGCCACCACCCACAGGGGGCCCTCCTACGAGCAGTACTTC
CATTHRGPSYEQYF